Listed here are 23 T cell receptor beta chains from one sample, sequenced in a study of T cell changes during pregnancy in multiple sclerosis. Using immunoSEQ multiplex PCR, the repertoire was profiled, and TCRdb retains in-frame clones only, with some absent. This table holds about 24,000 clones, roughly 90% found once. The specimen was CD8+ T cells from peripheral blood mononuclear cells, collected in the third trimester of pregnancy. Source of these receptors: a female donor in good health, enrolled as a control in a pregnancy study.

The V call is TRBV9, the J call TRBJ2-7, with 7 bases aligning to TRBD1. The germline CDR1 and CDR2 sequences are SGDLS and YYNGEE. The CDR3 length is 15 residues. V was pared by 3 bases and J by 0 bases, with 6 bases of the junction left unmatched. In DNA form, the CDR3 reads TGTGCCAGCAGCGAAGGGACAGCCAGCTCCTACGAGCAGTACTTC. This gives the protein CASSEGTASSYEQYF. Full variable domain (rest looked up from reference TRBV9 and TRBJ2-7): DSGVTQTPKHLITATGQRVTLRCSPRSGDLSVYWYQQSLDQGLQFLIQYYNGEERAKGNILERFSAQQFPDLHSELNLSSLELGDSALYFCASSEGTASSYEQYFGPGTRLTVT.

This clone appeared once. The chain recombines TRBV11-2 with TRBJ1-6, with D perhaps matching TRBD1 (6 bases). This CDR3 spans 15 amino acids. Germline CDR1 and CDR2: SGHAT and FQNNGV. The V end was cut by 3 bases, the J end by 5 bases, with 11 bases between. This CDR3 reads CASSFSGDNNSPLHF. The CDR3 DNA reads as TGTGCCAGCAGCTTCTCCGGGGACAATAATTCACCCCTCCACTTT.

The CDR3 DNA reads as TGTGCCAGCAGCTTGATGGGACTAGCAACTAATGAAAAACTGTTTTTT. Encoded protein: CASSLMGLATNEKLFF. The V call is TRBV5-6, the J call TRBJ1-4; D is possibly TRBD1 (5 bases). Trimming left V 1 base short and J 0 bases short, with 10 bases between. The CDR3 runs 16 residues. In germline, CDR1 is SGHDT, CDR2 YYEEEE.

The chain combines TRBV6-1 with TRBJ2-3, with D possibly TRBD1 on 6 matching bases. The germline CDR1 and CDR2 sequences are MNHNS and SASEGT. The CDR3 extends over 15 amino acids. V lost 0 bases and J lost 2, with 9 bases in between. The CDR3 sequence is CASSEAAGATDTQYF. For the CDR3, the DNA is TGTGCCAGCAGTGAAGCAGCAGGGGCCACAGATACGCAGTATTTT.

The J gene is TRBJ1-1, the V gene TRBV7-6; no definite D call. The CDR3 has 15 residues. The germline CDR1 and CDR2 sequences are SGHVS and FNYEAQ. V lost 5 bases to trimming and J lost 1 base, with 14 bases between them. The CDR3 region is CASSPAGWGNTEAFF. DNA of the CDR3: TGTGCCAGCAGCCCAGCGGGTTGGGGGAACACTGAAGCTTTCTTT.

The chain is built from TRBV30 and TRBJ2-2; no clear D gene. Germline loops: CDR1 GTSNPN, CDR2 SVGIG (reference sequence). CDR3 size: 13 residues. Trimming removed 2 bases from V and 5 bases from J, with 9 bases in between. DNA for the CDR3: TGTGCCTGGAGTTTGAGTGAGACCGGGGAGCTGTTTTTT. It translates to CAWSLSETGELFF. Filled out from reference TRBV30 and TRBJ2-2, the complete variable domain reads SQTIHQWPATLVQPVGSPLSLECTVEGTSNPNLYWYRQAAGRGLQLLFYSVGIGQISSEVPQNLSASRPQDRQFILSSKKLLLSDSGFYLCAWSLSETGELFFGEGSRLTVL.

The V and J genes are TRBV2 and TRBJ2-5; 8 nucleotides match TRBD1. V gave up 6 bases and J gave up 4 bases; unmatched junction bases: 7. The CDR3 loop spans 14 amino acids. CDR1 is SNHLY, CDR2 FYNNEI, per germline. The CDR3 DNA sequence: TGTGCCAGCAGAGAGACAGGGGTGGGAGAGACCCAGTACTTC. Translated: CASRETGVGETQYF.

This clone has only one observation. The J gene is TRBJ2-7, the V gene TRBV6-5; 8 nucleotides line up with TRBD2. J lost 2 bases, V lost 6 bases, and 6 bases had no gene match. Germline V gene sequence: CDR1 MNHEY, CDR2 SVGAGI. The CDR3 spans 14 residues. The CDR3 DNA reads TGTGCCAGCAGGCGCGGGGGGTCGGCCTACGAGCAGTACTTC. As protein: CASRRGGSAYEQYF.

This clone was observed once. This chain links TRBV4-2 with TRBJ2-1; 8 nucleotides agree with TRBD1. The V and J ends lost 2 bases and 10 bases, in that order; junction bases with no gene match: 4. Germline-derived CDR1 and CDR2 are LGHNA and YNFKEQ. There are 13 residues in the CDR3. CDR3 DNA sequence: TGTGCCAGCAGCCAATGGACAGGGTGGGAGCAGTTCTTC. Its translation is CASSQWTGWEQFF.

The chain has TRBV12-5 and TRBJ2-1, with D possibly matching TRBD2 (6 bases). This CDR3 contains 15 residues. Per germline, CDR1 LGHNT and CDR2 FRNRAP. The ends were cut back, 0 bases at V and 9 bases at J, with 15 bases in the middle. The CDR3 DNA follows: TGTGCTAGTGGTTTGGTCGCGGGGCCCGTCGGTGAGCAGTTCTTC. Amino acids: CASGLVAGPVGEQFF.

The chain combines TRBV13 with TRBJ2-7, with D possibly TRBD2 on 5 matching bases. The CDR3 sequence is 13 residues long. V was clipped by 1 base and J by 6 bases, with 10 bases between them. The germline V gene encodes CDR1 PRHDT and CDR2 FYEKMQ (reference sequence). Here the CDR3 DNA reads TGTGCCAGCAGCTTAGAGTCTACTAGCGAGCAGTACTTC. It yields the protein CASSLESTSEQYF. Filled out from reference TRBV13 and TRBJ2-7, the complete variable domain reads AAGVIQSPRHLIKEKRETATLKCYPIPRHDTVYWYQQGPGQDPQFLISFYEKMQSDKGSIPDRFSAQQFSDYHSELNMSSLELGDSALYFCASSLESTSEQYFGPGTRLTVT.

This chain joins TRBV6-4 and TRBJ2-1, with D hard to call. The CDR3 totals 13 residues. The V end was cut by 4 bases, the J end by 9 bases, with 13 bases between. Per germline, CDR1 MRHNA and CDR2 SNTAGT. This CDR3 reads CASSGSTTGEQFF. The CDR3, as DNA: TGTGCCAGCAGTGGGAGTACGACTGGTGAGCAGTTCTTC.

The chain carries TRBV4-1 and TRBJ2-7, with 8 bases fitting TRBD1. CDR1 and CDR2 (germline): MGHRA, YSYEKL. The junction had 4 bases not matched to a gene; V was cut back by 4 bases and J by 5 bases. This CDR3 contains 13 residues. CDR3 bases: TGCGCCAGCAGCCTAGACAGGGGTAACGAGCAGTACTTC. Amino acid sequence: CASSLDRGNEQYF.

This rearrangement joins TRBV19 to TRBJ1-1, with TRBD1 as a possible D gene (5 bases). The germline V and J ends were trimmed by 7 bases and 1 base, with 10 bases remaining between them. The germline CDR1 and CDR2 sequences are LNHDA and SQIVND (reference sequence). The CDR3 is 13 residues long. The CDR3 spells CASTPGGNTEAFF. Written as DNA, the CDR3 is TGTGCCAGTACCCCGGGGGGGAACACTGAAGCTTTCTTT.

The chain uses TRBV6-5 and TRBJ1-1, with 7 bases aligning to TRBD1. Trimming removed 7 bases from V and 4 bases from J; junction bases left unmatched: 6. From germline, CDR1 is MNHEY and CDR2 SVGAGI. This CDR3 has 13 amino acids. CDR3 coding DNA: TGTGCCAGCACACTGACAGGGCGCACTGAAGCTTTCTTT. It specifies CASTLTGRTEAFF.

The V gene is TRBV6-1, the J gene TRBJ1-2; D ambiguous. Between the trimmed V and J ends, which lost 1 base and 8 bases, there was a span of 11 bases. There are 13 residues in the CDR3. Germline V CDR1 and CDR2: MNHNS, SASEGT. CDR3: CASSEVWLEGYTF. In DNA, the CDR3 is TGTGCCAGCAGTGAAGTATGGTTGGAGGGCTACACCTTC.

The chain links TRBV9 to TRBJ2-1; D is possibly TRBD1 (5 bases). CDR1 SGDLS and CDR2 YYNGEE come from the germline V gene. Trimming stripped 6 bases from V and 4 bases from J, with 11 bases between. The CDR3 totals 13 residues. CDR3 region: CASNAGSYNEQFF. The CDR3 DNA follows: TGTGCCAGCAACGCAGGGTCGTACAATGAGCAGTTCTTC.

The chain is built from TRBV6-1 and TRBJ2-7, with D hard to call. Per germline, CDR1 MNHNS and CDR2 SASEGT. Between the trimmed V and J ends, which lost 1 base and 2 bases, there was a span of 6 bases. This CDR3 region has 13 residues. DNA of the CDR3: TGTGCCAGCAGTGAAGAGGAGCCCTACGAGCAGTACTTC. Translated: CASSEEEPYEQYF.

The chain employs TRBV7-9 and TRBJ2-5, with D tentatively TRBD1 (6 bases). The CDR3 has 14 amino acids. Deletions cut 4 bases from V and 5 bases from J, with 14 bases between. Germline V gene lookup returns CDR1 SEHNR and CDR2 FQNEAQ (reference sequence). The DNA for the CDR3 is TGTGCCAGCAGCTCAACAGGGTTGCAGGAGACCCAGTACTTC. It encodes CASSSTGLQETQYF.

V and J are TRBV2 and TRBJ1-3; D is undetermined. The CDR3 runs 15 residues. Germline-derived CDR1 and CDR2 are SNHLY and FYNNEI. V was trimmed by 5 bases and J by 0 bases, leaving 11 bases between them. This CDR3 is CASSLLAGSGNTIYF. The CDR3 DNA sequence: TGTGCCAGCAGTCTCCTCGCCGGCTCTGGAAACACCATATATTTT. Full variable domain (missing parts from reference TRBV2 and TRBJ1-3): EPEVTQTPSHQVTQMGQEVILRCVPISNHLYFYWYRQILGQKVEFLVSFYNNEISEKSEIFDDQFSVERPDGSNFTLKIRSTKLEDSAMYFCASSLLAGSGNTIYFGEGSWLTVV.

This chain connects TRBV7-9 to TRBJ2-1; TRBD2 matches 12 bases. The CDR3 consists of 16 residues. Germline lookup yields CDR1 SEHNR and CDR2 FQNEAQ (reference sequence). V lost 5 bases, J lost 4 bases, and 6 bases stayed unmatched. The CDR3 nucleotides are TGTGCCAGCAGCCCTAGCGGGAGGGCCCTATACAATGAGCAGTTCTTC. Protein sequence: CASSPSGRALYNEQFF.

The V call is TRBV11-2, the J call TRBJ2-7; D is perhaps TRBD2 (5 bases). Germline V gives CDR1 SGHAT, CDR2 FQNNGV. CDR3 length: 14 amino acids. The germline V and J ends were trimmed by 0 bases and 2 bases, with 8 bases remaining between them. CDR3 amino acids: CASSLELGAYEQYF. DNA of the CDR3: TGTGCCAGCAGCTTAGAACTAGGAGCCTACGAGCAGTACTTC.

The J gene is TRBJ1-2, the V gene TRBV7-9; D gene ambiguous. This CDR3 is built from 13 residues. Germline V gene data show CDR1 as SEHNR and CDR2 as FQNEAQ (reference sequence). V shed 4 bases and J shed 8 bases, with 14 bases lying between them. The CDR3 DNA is TGTGCCAGCAGCTCCGCCCGAGCGGAGGGCTACACCTTC. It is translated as CASSSARAEGYTF.